This note documents a single TCR beta chain sequence. Antigen unknown. The sample originates from a study of T cell responses to AZD1222 COVID-19 vaccine. Study-wide context: Investigators merged groups given second doses at roughly 4 or roughly 12 weeks.

V was trimmed by 3 bases and J by 3 bases, leaving 11 bases between them. Germline CDR1 MNHEY, CDR2 SVGEGT. The CDR3 is 14 residues long. Study-wide results and caveats: Repertoires were obtained only post-peak T cell response. Unmutated variant regions are reportedly the target of nearly half of TCRs that are spike-specific. Two doses of AZD1222 preceded a rise in Spike-specific TCR breadth and depth.

The method was immunoSEQ multiplex PCR; TCRdb's version includes in-frame clones alone and lacks a portion of them. The table records some 140,000 clones, approximately 93% of them present only once. The specimen comprised peripheral blood, sampled on day 0 of AZD1222 vaccination. The gene calls are TRBV6-2 or TRBV6-3 and TRBJ1-1, with a weak D call TRBD1 (5 bases). The sequence was collected from an adult in good health. CDR3 bases: TGTGCCAGCAGTTATACGGTAGGGGACACTGAAGCTTTCTTT. Residues: CASSYTVGDTEAFF.